This T cell receptor (beta chain) was sequenced for a study of cytomegalovirus exposure and HLA in healthy donors. V was cut by 3 bases and J by 5 bases, with 14 bases left in between. This CDR3 is 15 amino acids long. The germline CDR1 and CDR2 sequences are LNHDA and SQIVND (reference sequence). The PCR employed 60 Vbeta primers together with 13 Jbeta primers. Repertoires were generated with immunoSEQ multiplex PCR, while TCRdb's copy carries only in-frame clones and drops some. The sample carries some 200,000 clones, 70% to 85% recorded once. These donors counted as nominally healthy when sampled, but unrecorded immune exposures were likely.

This TCR was recovered from a boy between 2 and 10 years old in good health and CMV-seronegative. The V gene is TRBV19, the J gene TRBJ2-1; D gene uncertain. Source material: PBMCs. The CDR3: CASSILALEHNEQFF. The CDR3 DNA reads as TGTGCCAGTAGTATCTTAGCTCTCGAGCACAATGAGCAGTTCTTC.